Presented here are 9 T cell receptor beta chains from one specimen sequenced in a study of patients and donors after allogeneic stem cell transplantation. TCRdb re-derived calls from the RT-PCR reads in MiXCR, one entry per CDR3 protein. The sample has about 76,000 distinct CDR3 sequences, approximately 26% seen once. What was sequenced was blood, either unsorted or a sorted T cell fraction (not recorded which). All receptors come from a human donor who was either an allogeneic HSCT recipient or a stem cell or donor lymphocyte infusion donor (not recorded which). It is not recorded whose cells these are; they may come from a transplant donor.

This clonotype occurred a few times. The chain carries TRBV20-1 and TRBJ1-1; unclear D gene. CDR1 DFQATT and CDR2 SNEGSKA come from the germline V gene (reference sequence). The V end was cut by 1 base, the J end by 7 bases, with 19 bases between. This CDR3 comprises 15 residues. This CDR3 is CSARVGLRRLLEAFF. The CDR3 DNA reads TGCAGTGCTAGAGTCGGTTTAAGAAGGCTGCTTGAAGCTTTCTTT.

This clonotype was seen a handful of times. The chain carries TRBV5-1 and TRBJ1-1; the D is unclear. Trimming took off 0 bases at V and 7 bases at J, with 4 bases between the two ends. The germline gives CDR1 SGHRS, CDR2 YFSETQ. This CDR3 spans 11 amino acids. CDR3 DNA: TGCGCCAGCAGCTTGGGGATTGAAGCTTTCTTT. This codes for CASSLGIEAFF.

This rearrangement joins TRBV5-1 to TRBJ1-4; D is undetermined. Germline CDR1 is SGHRS and CDR2 is YFSETQ. The CDR3 is 15 amino acids. Deletions cut 2 bases from V and 5 bases from J, with 13 bases between. The CDR3 DNA sequence: TGCGCCAGCAGCTTACAAAGTCCCCAAAATGAAAAACTGTTTTTT. Amino acids: CASSLQSPQNEKLFF.

The chain couples TRBV10-3 to TRBJ1-5; D is unclear. This CDR3 has 12 residues. From germline, CDR1 is ENHRY and CDR2 SYGVKD. The V and J ends lost 4 bases and 4 bases respectively, with 5 bases between them. The CDR3 DNA is TGTGCCATCAGTGGCTCGAATCAGCCCCAGCATTTT. Its translation is CAISGSNQPQHF.

This clonotype was picked up a small number of times. The chain has TRBV4-3 and TRBJ1-5; possible D gene TRBD1, 5 bases. The CDR3 has 15 amino acids. The V end lost 5 bases, the J end lost 5 bases, and 16 bases lay between the germline ends. Germline V gene lookup returns CDR1 LGHNA and CDR2 YSLEER. As DNA, the CDR3 is TGCGCCAGCAGCGAGACAGCCGGATTCGATCAGCCCCAGCATTTT. This encodes CASSETAGFDQPQHF.

This clonotype was detected only a few times. CDR3 in amino acids: CASRRDTNYGYTF. Written as DNA, the CDR3 is TGTGCCAGCAGACGGGACACGAACTATGGCTACACCTTC. This sequence joins TRBV6-5 and TRBJ1-2; perhaps TRBD1 as D (6 bases). Germline V lookup: CDR1 MNHEY, CDR2 SVGAGI. The CDR3 extends over 13 amino acids. Trimming stripped 6 bases from V and 2 bases from J, with 10 bases between.

The J gene is TRBJ2-2, the V gene TRBV15; D is uncertain. The V and J ends lost 0 bases and 6 bases respectively, with 8 bases between them. This CDR3 has 14 amino acids. Germline CDR1 is LNHNV and CDR2 is YYDKDF (reference sequence). The CDR3 sequence: CATSRDLSSGELFF. CDR3 nucleotide sequence: TGTGCCACCAGCAGAGATCTTAGCTCCGGGGAGCTGTTTTTT.

The table lists this clonotype with a few counts. CDR3 in DNA: TGCAGTGCTAGAGGGGGGACGGTCTATGGCTACACCTTC. It specifies CSARGGTVYGYTF. This rearrangement joins TRBV20-1 to TRBJ1-2, with D maybe TRBD1 (5 bases). The CDR3 contains 13 residues. Trimming took 1 base from V and 4 from J, leaving 10 bases between them. Germline loops: CDR1 DFQATT, CDR2 SNEGSKA (reference sequence).

The rearrangement links TRBV11-3 to TRBJ1-6; 7 bases agree with TRBD1. V was pared by 2 bases and J by 6 bases, with 10 bases of the junction left unmatched. Per germline, CDR1 SGHNT and CDR2 YENEEA. The CDR3 loop spans 17 amino acids. In DNA form, the CDR3 reads TGTGCCAGCAGCTTAAACCGGGACAGTTACGTTAATTCACCCCTCCACTTT. Translated: CASSLNRDSYVNSPLHF.